Sequencing of this T cell receptor beta chain was carried out in a study of shared clonotypes between healthy human individuals. About the research overall: In total, the donors were two women and a few men aged 18 to 49. Study results and caveats: In having few donors, the study represented limited genetic and exposure-history diversity.

Germline assignment: CDR1 MNHNS and CDR2 SASEGT. Trimming pared 6 bases from V and 5 bases from J, leaving 14 bases between. The CDR3 runs to 13 residues. Data came from immunoSEQ multiplex PCR; TCRdb stores just in-frame clones and leaves some out. This table holds approximately 810,000 clones, roughly 92% found once. Points on this clone: Its target is not known.

CD45RO-negative, CCR7-selected cells formed the naive CD8 fraction, which excluded terminally differentiated effector memory CD45RA+ cells. The clonotype comes from a man aged 30-40 years in good health. The sequenced sample was naive CD8+ T cells sorted from blood. The V call is TRBV6-1, the J call TRBJ2-7; D remains unclear. DNA for the CDR3: TGTGCCAGCAGCCTCGTACAAGTACACGAGCAGTACTTC. Its protein is CASSLVQVHEQYF.